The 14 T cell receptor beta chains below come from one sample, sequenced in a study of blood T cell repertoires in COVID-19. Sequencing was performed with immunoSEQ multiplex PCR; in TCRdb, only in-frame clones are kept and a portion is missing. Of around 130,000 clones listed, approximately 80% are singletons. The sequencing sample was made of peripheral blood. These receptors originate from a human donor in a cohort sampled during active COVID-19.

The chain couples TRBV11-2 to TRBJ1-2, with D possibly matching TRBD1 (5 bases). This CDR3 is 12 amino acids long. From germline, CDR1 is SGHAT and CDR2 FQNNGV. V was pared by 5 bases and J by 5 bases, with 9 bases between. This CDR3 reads CASSQGDYGYTF. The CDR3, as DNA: TGTGCCAGCAGCCAAGGGGATTATGGCTACACCTTC. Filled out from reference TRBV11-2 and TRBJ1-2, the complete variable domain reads EAGVAQSPRYKIIEKRQSVAFWCNPISGHATLYWYQQILGQGPKLLIQFQNNGVVDDSQLPKDRFSAERLKGVDSTLKIQPAKLEDSAVYLCASSQGDYGYTFGSGTRLTVV.

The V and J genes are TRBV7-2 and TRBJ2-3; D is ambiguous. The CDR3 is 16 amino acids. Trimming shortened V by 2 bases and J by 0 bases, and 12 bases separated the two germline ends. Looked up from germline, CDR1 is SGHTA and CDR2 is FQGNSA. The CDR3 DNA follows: TGTGCCAGCAGCTTATATTACCGGGTTAGCACAGATACGCAGTATTTT. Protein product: CASSLYYRVSTDTQYF.

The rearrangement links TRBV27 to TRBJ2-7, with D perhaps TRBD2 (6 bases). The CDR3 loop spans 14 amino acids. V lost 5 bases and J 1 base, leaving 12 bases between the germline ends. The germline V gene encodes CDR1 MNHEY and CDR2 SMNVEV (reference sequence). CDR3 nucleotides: TGTGCCAGCAGTACCCGGGACTCATCCTACGAGCAGTACTTC. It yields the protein CASSTRDSSYEQYF.

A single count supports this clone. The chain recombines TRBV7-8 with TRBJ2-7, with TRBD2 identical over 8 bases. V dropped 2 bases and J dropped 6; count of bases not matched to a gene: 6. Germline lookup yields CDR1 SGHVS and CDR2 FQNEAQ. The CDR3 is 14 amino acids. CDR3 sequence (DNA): TGTGCCAGCAGCTTAACGGGGGGGCGGACCGAGCAGTACTTC. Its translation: CASSLTGGRTEQYF. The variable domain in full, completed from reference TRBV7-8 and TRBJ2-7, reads GAGVSQSPRYKVAKRGQDVALRCDPISGHVSLFWYQQALGQGPEFLTYFQNEAQLDKSGLPSDRFFAERPEGSVSTLKIQRTQQEDSAVYLCASSLTGGRTEQYFGPGTRLTVT.

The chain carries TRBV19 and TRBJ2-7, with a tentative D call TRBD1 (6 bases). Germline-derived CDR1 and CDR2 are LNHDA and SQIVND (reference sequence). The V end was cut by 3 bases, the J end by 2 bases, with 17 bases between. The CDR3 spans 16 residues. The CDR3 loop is CASSMARQVGTYEQYF. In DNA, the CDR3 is TGTGCCAGTAGTATGGCCCGACAGGTGGGCACCTACGAGCAGTACTTC.

In DNA, the CDR3 is TGTGCCAGCCGACCAAACGGGGATGAGCAGTTCTTC. Amino acids: CASRPNGDEQFF. The chain employs TRBV11-2 and TRBJ2-1, with D possibly matching TRBD2 (5 bases). Germline V CDR1 and CDR2: SGHAT, FQNNGV. V gave up 8 bases and J gave up 8 bases, with 13 bases separating them. The CDR3 spans 12 residues.

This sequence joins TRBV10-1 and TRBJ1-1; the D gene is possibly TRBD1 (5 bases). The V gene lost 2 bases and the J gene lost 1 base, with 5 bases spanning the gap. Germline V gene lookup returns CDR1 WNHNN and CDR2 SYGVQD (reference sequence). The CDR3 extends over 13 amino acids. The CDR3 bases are TGCGCCAGCAGTGAGGGACAGAACACTGAAGCTTTCTTT. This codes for CASSEGQNTEAFF.

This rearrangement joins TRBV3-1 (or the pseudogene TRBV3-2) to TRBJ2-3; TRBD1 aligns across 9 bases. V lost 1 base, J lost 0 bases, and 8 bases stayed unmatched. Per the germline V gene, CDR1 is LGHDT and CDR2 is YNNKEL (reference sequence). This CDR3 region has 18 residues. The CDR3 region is CASSQVSGQGISTDTQYF. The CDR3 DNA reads TGTGCCAGCAGCCAAGTATCGGGACAGGGTATAAGCACAGATACGCAGTATTTT.

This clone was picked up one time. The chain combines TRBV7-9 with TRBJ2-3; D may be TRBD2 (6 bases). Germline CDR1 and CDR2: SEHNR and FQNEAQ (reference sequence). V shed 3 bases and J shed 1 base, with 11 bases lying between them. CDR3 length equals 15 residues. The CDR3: CASSLPSAGTDTQYF. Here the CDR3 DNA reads TGTGCCAGCAGCTTGCCTAGCGCCGGCACAGATACGCAGTATTTT.

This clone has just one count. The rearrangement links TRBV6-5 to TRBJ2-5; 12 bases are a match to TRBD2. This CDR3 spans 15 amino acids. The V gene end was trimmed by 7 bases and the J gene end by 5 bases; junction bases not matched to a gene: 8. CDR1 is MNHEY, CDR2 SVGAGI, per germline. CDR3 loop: CASKPSGGAAETQYF. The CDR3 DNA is TGTGCCAGCAAGCCTAGCGGGGGGGCCGCGGAGACCCAGTACTTC.

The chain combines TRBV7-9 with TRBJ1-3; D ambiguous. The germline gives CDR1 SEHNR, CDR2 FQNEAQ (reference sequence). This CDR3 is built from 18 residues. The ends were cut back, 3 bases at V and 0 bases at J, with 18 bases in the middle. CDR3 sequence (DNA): TGTGCCAGCAGCTTCTCAGGAACAGAATTCTCCTCTGGAAACACCATATATTTT. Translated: CASSFSGTEFSSGNTIYF. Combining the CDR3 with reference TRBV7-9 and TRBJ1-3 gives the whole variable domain DTGVSQNPRHKITKRGQNVTFRCDPISEHNRLYWYRQTLGQGPEFLTYFQNEAQLEKSRLLSDRFSAERPKGSFSTLEIQRTEQGDSAMYLCASSFSGTEFSSGNTIYFGEGSWLTVV.

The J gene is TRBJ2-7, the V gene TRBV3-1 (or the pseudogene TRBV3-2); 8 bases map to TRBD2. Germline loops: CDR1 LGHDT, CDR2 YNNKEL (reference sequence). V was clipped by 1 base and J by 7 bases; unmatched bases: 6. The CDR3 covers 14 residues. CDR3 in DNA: TGTGCCAGCAGCCAAGGGACTAGCCGTTTGGAGCAGTACTTC. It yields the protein CASSQGTSRLEQYF.

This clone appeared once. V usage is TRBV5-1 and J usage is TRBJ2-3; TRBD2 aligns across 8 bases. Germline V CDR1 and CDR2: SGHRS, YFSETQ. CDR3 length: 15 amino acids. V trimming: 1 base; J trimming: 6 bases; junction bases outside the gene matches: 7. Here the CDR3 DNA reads TGCGCCAGCAGCTTGTCTCGGGGGGGCGTCGATACGCAGTATTTT. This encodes CASSLSRGGVDTQYF.

The CDR3 DNA sequence: TGTGCCAGTAGAACTTCTGCGGGTATCGCTGAAGCTTTCTTT. Encoded protein: CASRTSAGIAEAFF. V gene TRBV19 combines with J gene TRBJ1-1; D is ambiguous. Per germline, CDR1 LNHDA and CDR2 SQIVND (reference sequence). V was pared by 6 bases and J by 6 bases, with 17 bases between. This CDR3 has 14 amino acids.